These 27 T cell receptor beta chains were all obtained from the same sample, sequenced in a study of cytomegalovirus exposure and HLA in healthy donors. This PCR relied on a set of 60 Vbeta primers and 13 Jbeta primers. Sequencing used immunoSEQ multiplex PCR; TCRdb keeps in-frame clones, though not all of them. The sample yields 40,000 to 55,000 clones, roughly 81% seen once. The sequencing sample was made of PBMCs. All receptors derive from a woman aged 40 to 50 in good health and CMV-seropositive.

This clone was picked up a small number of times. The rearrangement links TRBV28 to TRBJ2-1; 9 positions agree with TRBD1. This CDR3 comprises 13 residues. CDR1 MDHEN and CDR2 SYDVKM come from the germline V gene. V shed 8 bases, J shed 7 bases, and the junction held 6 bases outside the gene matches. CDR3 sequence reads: CASRQGGSNEQFF. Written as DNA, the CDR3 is TGTGCCAGCCGACAGGGGGGGTCGAATGAGCAGTTCTTC.

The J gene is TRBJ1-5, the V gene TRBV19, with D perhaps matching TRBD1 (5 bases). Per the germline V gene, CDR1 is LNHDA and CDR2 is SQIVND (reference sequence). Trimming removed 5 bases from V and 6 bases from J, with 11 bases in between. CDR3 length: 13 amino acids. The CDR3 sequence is CASSDSALQPQHF. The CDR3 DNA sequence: TGTGCCAGTAGTGACAGCGCACTTCAGCCCCAGCATTTT.

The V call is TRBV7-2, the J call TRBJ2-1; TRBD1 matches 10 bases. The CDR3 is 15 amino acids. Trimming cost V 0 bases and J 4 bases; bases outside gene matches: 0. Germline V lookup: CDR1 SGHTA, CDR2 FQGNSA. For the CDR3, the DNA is TGTGCCAGCAGCTTAGCGGGACAGGGGTACAATGAGCAGTTCTTC. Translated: CASSLAGQGYNEQFF.

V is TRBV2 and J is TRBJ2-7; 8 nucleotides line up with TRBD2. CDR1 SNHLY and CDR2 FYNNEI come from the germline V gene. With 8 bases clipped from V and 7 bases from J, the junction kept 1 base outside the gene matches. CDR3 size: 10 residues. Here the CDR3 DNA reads TGTGCCAGCGCGGGGGGAGAGCAGTACTTC. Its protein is CASAGGEQYF.

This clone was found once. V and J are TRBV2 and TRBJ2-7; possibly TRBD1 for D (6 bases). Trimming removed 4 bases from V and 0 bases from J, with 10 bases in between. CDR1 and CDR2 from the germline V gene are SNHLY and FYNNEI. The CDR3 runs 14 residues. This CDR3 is CASSGEGGSYEQYF. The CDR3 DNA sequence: TGTGCCAGCAGTGGGGAAGGGGGCTCCTACGAGCAGTACTTC. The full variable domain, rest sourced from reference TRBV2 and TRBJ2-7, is EPEVTQTPSHQVTQMGQEVILRCVPISNHLYFYWYRQILGQKVEFLVSFYNNEISEKSEIFDDQFSVERPDGSNFTLKIRSTKLEDSAMYFCASSGEGGSYEQYFGPGTRLTVT.

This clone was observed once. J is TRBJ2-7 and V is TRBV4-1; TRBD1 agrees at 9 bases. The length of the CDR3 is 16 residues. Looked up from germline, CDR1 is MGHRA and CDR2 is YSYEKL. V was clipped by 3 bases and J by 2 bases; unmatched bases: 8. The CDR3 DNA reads TGCGCCAGCAGCCATTATGAGGGACAGGGCACCTACGAGCAGTACTTC. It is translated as CASSHYEGQGTYEQYF.

CDR3 region: CASGTSITGTEAFF. In DNA, the CDR3 is TGTGCCAGCGGCACCTCAATAACGGGCACTGAAGCTTTCTTT. The chain has TRBV6-5 and TRBJ1-1; D gene unclear. V dropped 8 bases and J dropped 4 bases, with 17 bases sitting between them. This CDR3 has 14 residues. The germline V gene has CDR1 MNHEY and CDR2 SVGAGI.

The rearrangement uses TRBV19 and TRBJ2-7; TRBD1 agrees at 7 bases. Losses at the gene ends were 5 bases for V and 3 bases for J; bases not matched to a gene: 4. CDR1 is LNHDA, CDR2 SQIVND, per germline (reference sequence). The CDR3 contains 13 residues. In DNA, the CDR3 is TGTGCCAGTAGTCCCCGACAGGGCTACGAGCAGTACTTC. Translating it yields CASSPRQGYEQYF.

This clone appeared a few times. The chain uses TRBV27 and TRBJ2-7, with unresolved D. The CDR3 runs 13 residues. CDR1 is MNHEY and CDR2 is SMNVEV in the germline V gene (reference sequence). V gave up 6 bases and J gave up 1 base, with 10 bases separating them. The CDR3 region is CASSRDTSYEQYF. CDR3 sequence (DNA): TGTGCCAGCAGCCGAGACACTTCCTACGAGCAGTACTTC.

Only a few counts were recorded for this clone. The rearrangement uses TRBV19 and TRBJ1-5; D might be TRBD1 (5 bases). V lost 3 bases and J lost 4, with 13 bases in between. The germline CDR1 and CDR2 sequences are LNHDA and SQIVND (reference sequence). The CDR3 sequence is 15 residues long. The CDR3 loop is CASSIPQPGNQPQHF. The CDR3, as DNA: TGTGCCAGTAGTATCCCTCAGCCAGGGAATCAGCCCCAGCATTTT.

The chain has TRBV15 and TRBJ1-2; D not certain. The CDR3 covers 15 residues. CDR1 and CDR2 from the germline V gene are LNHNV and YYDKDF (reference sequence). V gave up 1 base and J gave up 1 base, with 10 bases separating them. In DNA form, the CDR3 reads TGTGCCACCAGCAGAGGGGGAGGAGGTAACTATGGCTACACCTTC. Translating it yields CATSRGGGGNYGYTF.

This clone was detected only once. The CDR3 is CASSDQENYGYTF. CDR3 sequence (DNA): TGTGCCAGCAGTGACCAGGAAAACTATGGCTACACCTTC. The V call is TRBV28, the J call TRBJ1-2; D ambiguous. This CDR3 has 13 amino acids. The germline CDR1 and CDR2 sequences are MDHEN and SYDVKM. The V end was cut by 5 bases, the J end by 2 bases, with 9 bases between.

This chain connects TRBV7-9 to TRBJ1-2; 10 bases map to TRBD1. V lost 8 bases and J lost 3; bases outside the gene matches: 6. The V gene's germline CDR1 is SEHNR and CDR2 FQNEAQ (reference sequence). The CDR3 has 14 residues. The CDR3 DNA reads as TGTGCCAGCGCGACCGGGACAGGGGACTATGGCTACACCTTC. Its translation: CASATGTGDYGYTF.

CDR3 amino acids: CASSLSGAGDTQYF. The CDR3 DNA sequence: TGCGCCAGCAGCTTGTCAGGGGCGGGAGATACGCAGTATTTT. V is TRBV5-1 and J is TRBJ2-3; the D gene is possibly TRBD1 (6 bases). The germline V gene encodes CDR1 SGHRS and CDR2 YFSETQ. The CDR3 contains 14 residues. Trimming took 1 base from V and 5 from J, leaving 11 bases between them. The complete variable domain, with remaining parts taken from reference TRBV5-1 and TRBJ2-3, reads KAGVTQTPRYLIKTRGQQVTLSCSPISGHRSVSWYQQTPGQGLQFLFEYFSETQRNKGNFPGRFSGRQFSNSRSEMNVSTLELGDSALYLCASSLSGAGDTQYFGPGTRLTVL.

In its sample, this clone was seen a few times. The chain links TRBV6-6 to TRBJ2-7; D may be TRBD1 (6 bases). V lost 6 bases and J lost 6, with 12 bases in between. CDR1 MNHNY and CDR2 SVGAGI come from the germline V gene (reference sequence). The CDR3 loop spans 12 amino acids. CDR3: CASSPQGLEQYF. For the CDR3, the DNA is TGTGCCAGCAGCCCACAGGGCCTCGAGCAGTACTTC.

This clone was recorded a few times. CDR3 loop: CASSLALGEEQYF. In DNA, the CDR3 is TGTGCCAGCAGCTTGGCTTTGGGAGAAGAGCAGTACTTC. The chain recombines TRBV5-4 with TRBJ2-7; D may be TRBD2 (5 bases). The V end was cut by 0 bases, the J end by 7 bases, with 11 bases between. The germline V gene encodes CDR1 SGHNT and CDR2 YYREEE (reference sequence). The CDR3 consists of 13 residues.

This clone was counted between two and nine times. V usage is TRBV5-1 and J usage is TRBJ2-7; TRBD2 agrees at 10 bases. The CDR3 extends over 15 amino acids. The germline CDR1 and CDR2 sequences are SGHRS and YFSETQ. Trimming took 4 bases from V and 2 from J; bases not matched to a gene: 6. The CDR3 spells CASSILAGETYEQYF. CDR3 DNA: TGCGCCAGCAGCATTCTAGCGGGGGAAACCTACGAGCAGTACTTC.

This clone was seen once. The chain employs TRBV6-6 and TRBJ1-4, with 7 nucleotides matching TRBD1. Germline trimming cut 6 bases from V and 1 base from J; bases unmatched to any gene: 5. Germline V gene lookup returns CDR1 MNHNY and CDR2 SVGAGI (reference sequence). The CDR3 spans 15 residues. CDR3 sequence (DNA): TGTGCCAGCAGCCTAGACAGGGTAACTAATGAAAAACTGTTTTTT. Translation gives CASSLDRVTNEKLFF.

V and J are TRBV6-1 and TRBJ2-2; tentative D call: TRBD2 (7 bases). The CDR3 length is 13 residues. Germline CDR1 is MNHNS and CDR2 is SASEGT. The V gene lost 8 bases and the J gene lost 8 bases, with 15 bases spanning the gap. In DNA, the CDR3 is TGTGCCAGCTGGGGAGGGGGGGCGGGGGAGCTGTTTTTT. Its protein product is CASWGGGAGELFF.

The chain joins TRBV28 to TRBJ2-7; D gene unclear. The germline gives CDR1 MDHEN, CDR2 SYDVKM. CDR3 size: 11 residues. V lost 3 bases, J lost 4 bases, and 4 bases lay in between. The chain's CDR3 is CASSLLYEQYF. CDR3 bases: TGTGCCAGCAGTTTGCTATACGAGCAGTACTTC.

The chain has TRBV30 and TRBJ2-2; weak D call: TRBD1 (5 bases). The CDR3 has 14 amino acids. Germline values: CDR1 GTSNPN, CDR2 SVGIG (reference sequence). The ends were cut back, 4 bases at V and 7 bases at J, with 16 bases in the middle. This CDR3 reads CAWKGRTPNGELFF. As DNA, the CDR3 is TGTGCCTGGAAAGGCCGGACACCGAACGGGGAGCTGTTTTTT.

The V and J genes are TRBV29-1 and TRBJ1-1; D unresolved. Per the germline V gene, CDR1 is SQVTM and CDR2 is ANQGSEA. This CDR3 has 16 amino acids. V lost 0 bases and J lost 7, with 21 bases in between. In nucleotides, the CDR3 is TGCAGCGTTGAAGAGGCGGGCTGGGGAGACCCGCGTGAAGCTTTCTTT. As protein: CSVEEAGWGDPREAFF.

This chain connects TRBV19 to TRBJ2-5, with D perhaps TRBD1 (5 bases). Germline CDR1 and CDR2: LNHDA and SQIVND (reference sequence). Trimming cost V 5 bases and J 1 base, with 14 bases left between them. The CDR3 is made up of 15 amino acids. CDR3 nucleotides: TGTGCCAGTAGTGCCCAACGCAGGGCCCAAGAGACCCAGTACTTC. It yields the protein CASSAQRRAQETQYF.

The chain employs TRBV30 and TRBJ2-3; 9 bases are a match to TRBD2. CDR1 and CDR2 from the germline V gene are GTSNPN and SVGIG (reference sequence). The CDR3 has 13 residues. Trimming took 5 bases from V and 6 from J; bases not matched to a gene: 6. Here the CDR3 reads CAWGLARGDTQYF. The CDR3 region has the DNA TGTGCCTGGGGACTAGCGAGAGGTGATACGCAGTATTTT.

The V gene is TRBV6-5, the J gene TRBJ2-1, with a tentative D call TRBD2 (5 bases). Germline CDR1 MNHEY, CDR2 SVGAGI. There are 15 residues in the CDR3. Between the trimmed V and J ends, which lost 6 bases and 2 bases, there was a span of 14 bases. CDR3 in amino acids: CASRGGYSAYNEQFF. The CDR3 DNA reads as TGTGCCAGCAGGGGCGGTTATAGCGCCTACAATGAGCAGTTCTTC.

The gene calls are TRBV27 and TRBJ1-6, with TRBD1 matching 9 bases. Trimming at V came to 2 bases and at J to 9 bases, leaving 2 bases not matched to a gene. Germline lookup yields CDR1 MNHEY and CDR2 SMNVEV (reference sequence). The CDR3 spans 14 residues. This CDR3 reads CASSLDRGSSPLHF. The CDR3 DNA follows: TGTGCCAGCAGTTTAGACAGGGGGAGTTCACCCCTCCACTTT.

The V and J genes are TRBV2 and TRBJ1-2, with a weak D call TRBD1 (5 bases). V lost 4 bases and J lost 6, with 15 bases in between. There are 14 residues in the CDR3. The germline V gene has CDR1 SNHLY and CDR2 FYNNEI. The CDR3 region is CASSGEWGVDGYTF. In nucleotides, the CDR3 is TGTGCCAGCAGTGGTGAATGGGGCGTGGATGGCTACACCTTC.